This paragraph reports one T cell receptor beta chain. Its antigen is not identified. CDR3 size: 14 residues. In germline, CDR1 is LGHNA, CDR2 YSLEER. This specimen belongs to a study of CXCR3-negative and CXCR3-positive naive CD8 T cells. Study-level results: In CXCR3-positive naive cells, the TRB CDR3s were more hydrophobic than in CXCR3-negative naive cells.

In preparing the TRB cDNA libraries, 5' RACE with UMI labels was used. TCRdb reworked the 5' RACE reads into one entry per CDR3 protein, no DNA. In total, the table holds roughly 120,000 distinct CDR3 sequences. The source material was naive CXCR3+ CD8+ T cells from blood. As for subset: CD45RO-CCR7+CD27+CD95- naive CD8+ T cells expressing CXCR3 (TNR3+). The chain joins TRBV4-3 to TRBJ2-1. This clonotype was sampled from a human donor in good health. Some clones in this sample may be carry-over from other donors' samples. CDR3 protein: CASSQVLQYNEQFF.